The clone carrying this T cell receptor beta chain was recorded a few times. What it recognizes is unknown. This entry belongs to a study of tumor-infiltrating lymphocytes in primary liver carcinoma. Study results and caveats: Relative to tumor region pairs, the tumor-adjacent and tumor-blood pairs showed overlap that was lower.

Unsorted whole blood supplied the RNA, and germline DNA was extracted too. Those patients suffered from chronic HBV infection and were treatment-naive. The input was 450 to 500 ng total RNA; TCR beta cDNA was made from it with a constant-region primer. A slightly modified ARM-PCR protocol with three nested multiplex PCR rounds produced these TCR beta libraries. MiXCR was run by TCRdb on the multiplex PCR reads, yielding one entry per CDR3 protein. The sample contains 180,000 or so distinct CDR3 sequences, approximately 60% of which appear only once. The clonotype was recovered from a man aged 40-49 years with primary liver carcinoma and hepatitis B virus infection. The sequenced material came from peripheral blood.

The CDR3 sequence: CASSLAQWETQYF. Here the CDR3 DNA reads TGTGCCAGCAGCTTAGCACAGTGGGAGACCCAGTACTTC. The chain links TRBV7-9 to TRBJ2-5; D uncertain. The germline V and J ends were trimmed by 0 bases and 5 bases, with 7 bases remaining between them. In germline, CDR1 is SEHNR, CDR2 FQNEAQ (reference sequence). This CDR3 comprises 13 residues.